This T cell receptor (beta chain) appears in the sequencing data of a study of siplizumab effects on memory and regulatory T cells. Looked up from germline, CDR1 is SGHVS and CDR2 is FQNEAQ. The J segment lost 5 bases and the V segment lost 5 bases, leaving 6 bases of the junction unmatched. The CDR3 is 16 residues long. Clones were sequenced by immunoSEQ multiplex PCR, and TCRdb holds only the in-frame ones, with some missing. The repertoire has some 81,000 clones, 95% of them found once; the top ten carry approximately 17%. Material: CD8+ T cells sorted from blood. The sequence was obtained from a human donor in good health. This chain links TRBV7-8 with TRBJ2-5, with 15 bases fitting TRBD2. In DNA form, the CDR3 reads TGTGCCAGCAGCCGGACTAGCGGGAGGGATAGGGAGACCCAGTACTTC. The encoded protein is CASSRTSGRDRETQYF.